The 16 T cell receptor beta chains below all came from one sample that was sequenced in a study of Ad26.COV2.S vaccination and SARS-CoV-2 variants. Using immunoSEQ multiplex PCR, the repertoire was profiled, and TCRdb retains in-frame clones only, with some absent. The sample yields a few hundred thousand clones, approximately 83% seen once. Treatment: about 20 received Ad26.COV2.S at low or high dose, single or two shots; 5 received placebo; per-sample allocation not given. Sample collection was performed on day 63 after the first vaccine or placebo injection. The sample consisted of peripheral blood, taken in a trial of Ad26.COV2.S vaccine versus placebo. These receptors were obtained from a person aged 18 to 59 who received the Ad26.COV2.S COVID-19 vaccine or a placebo.

CDR3 region: CASSLEPPPLTDTQYF. The CDR3 bases are TGCGCCAGCAGCTTGGAACCACCACCCCTCACAGATACGCAGTATTTT. The chain joins TRBV5-1 to TRBJ2-3, with D hard to call. The V and J ends lost 0 bases and 2 bases respectively, with 13 bases between them. Germline V CDR1 and CDR2: SGHRS, YFSETQ. This CDR3 has 16 residues.

The sample holds a few counts of this clone. The rearrangement links TRBV6-5 to TRBJ1-3; D remains unclear. The length of the CDR3 is 15 residues. The germline V gene encodes CDR1 MNHEY and CDR2 SVGAGI. V was cut by 0 bases and J by 1 base, with 7 bases left in between. The CDR3 loop reads CASSYSMDSGNTIYF. In nucleotides, the CDR3 is TGTGCCAGCAGTTACTCGATGGATTCTGGAAACACCATATATTTT.

The chain combines TRBV19 with TRBJ2-3; D gene unclear. The CDR3 has 14 amino acids. V was clipped by 10 bases and J by 0 bases, with 14 bases between them. Germline V gene lookup returns CDR1 LNHDA and CDR2 SQIVND (reference sequence). CDR3 protein: CATGKLASTDTQYF. The CDR3, as DNA: TGTGCCACGGGCAAACTCGCTAGCACAGATACGCAGTATTTT.

V usage is TRBV12-3 or TRBV12-4 and J usage is TRBJ1-5; D is unresolved. V gave up 8 bases and J gave up 1 base, with 6 bases separating them. The CDR3 is 12 residues long. CDR3 DNA sequence: TGTGCCAGCTCCCAGAGCAATCAGCCCCAGCATTTT. Amino acids: CASSQSNQPQHF.

The chain has TRBV5-1 and TRBJ1-6, with TRBD1 as a possible D gene (5 bases). The germline gives CDR1 SGHRS, CDR2 YFSETQ. V lost 4 bases and J lost 7, with 12 bases in between. The CDR3 spans 14 residues. The CDR3 spells CASSLGAANSPLHF. The CDR3 bases are TGCGCCAGCAGCCTAGGGGCAGCCAATTCACCCCTCCACTTT.

The gene calls are TRBV27 and TRBJ1-2, with 8 bases lining up with TRBD1. The CDR3 has 13 residues. The V gene's germline CDR1 is MNHEY and CDR2 SMNVEV (reference sequence). The V and J ends lost 2 bases and 8 bases, in that order; junction bases with no gene match: 4. CDR3 region: CASSLDRGGGYTF. In nucleotides, the CDR3 is TGTGCCAGCAGTTTAGACAGGGGAGGCGGCTACACCTTC.

The table lists this clone with many counts. The chain carries TRBV13 and TRBJ2-7; D is possibly TRBD2 (5 bases). CDR3 size: 16 residues. Deletions cut 5 bases from V and 3 bases from J, with 20 bases between. Germline CDR1 is PRHDT and CDR2 is FYEKMQ (reference sequence). The CDR3 sequence is CASSPNPETGVYEQYF. The CDR3, as DNA: TGTGCCAGCAGCCCAAATCCAGAGACCGGGGTCTACGAGCAGTACTTC.

The genes are TRBV9 and TRBJ1-1; D remains unclear. There are 12 residues in the CDR3. Trimming stripped 3 bases from V and 0 bases from J, with 3 bases between. Germline-derived CDR1 and CDR2 are SGDLS and YYNGEE. The CDR3 loop reads CASSALNTEAFF. As DNA, the CDR3 is TGTGCCAGCAGCGCGTTGAACACTGAAGCTTTCTTT.

In its sample, this clone is medium-sized. The chain has TRBV4-3 and TRBJ1-4; 9 bases align to TRBD1. V dropped 0 bases and J dropped 7; count of bases not matched to a gene: 6. The germline gives CDR1 LGHNA, CDR2 YSLEER. There are 16 residues in the CDR3. The CDR3 spells CASSQDTGTGFEKLFF. CDR3 nucleotides: TGCGCCAGCAGCCAAGACACCGGGACAGGGTTTGAAAAACTGTTTTTT.

The rearrangement joins TRBV10-3 to TRBJ1-2; D gene uncertain. Germline values: CDR1 ENHRY, CDR2 SYGVKD. The CDR3 contains 14 residues. Trimming cost V 0 bases and J 5 bases, with 10 bases left between them. The CDR3 protein is CAISESVETYGYTF. CDR3 DNA: TGTGCCATCAGTGAGTCCGTCGAGACATATGGCTACACCTTC.

The chain links TRBV18 to TRBJ2-2, with 7 bases matching TRBD2. The CDR3 is made up of 16 amino acids. Per germline, CDR1 KGHSH and CDR2 LQKENI. J gave up 2 bases and V 2 bases, and 5 bases lay outside the gene matches. This CDR3 reads CASSPVQRGNTGELFF. For the CDR3, the DNA is TGTGCCAGCTCACCAGTCCAGCGGGGCAACACCGGGGAGCTGTTTTTT. Full variable domain (missing parts from reference TRBV18 and TRBJ2-2): NAGVMQNPRHLVRRRGQEARLRCSPMKGHSHVYWYRQLPEEGLKFMVYLQKENIIDESGMPKERFSAEFPKEGPSILRIQQVVRGDSAAYFCASSPVQRGNTGELFFGEGSRLTVL.

The CDR3 loop reads CASSSGRGIPTDTQYF. Here the CDR3 DNA reads TGTGCCAGCAGCTCGGGGCGGGGGATACCCACAGATACGCAGTATTTT. The V and J genes are TRBV11-2 and TRBJ2-3; 7 bases are a match to TRBD2. CDR1 is SGHAT, CDR2 FQNNGV, per germline. The V gene end was trimmed by 4 bases and the J gene end by 2 bases; junction bases not matched to a gene: 9. This CDR3 is 16 amino acids long.

This clone was found many times. The J gene is TRBJ1-1, the V gene TRBV6-6, with a possible D match to TRBD1 (5 bases). Germline V lookup: CDR1 MNHNY, CDR2 SVGAGI (reference sequence). The CDR3 sequence is 16 residues long. With 5 bases removed from V and 1 base from J, the gap between germline ends came to 17 bases. This CDR3 is CASSNPGGGTNTEAFF. In DNA, the CDR3 is TGTGCCAGCAGTAACCCCGGGGGGGGGACGAACACTGAAGCTTTCTTT.

The chain joins TRBV13 to TRBJ1-1; D not resolved. CDR3 length: 13 residues. V was trimmed by 6 bases and J by 6 bases, leaving 14 bases between them. Germline V gene lookup returns CDR1 PRHDT and CDR2 FYEKMQ (reference sequence). The CDR3 loop reads CASSRVPQAEAFF. CDR3 DNA: TGTGCCAGCAGTCGGGTCCCCCAGGCTGAAGCTTTCTTT. Based on the CDR3 plus reference TRBV13 and TRBJ1-1, the full variable domain is AAGVIQSPRHLIKEKRETATLKCYPIPRHDTVYWYQQGPGQDPQFLISFYEKMQSDKGSIPDRFSAQQFSDYHSELNMSSLELGDSALYFCASSRVPQAEAFFGQGTRLTVV.

The count of this clone is one. The chain links TRBV29-1 to TRBJ1-2; D gene ambiguous. V shed 6 bases and J shed 1 base, with 6 bases lying between them. Germline V gives CDR1 SQVTM, CDR2 ANQGSEA. The CDR3 consists of 11 residues. The DNA of the CDR3 is TGCAGCGTCGGTGATAACTATGGCTACACCTTC. Translation: CSVGDNYGYTF.

The chain carries TRBV27 and TRBJ1-2; maybe TRBD1 (5 bases). The CDR3 loop spans 14 amino acids. Germline CDR1 is MNHEY and CDR2 is SMNVEV (reference sequence). V lost 3 bases, J lost 4 bases, and 12 bases lay in between. Written as DNA, the CDR3 is TGTGCCAGCAGTTTGGGGGTTGGGGGCTATGGCTACACCTTC. It translates to CASSLGVGGYGYTF.